The 22 T cell receptor beta chains presented below share a single source sample, sequenced in a study of shared clonotypes between healthy human individuals. Profiling relied on immunoSEQ multiplex PCR, and the TCRdb table lists in-frame clones only, not all of them. Among 600,000 to 750,000 clones listed, roughly 91% were seen once. The specimen was memory CD8+ T cells from PBMCs. The subset: CD45RO+ cells pooled with CCR7-negative TemRA cells. Every receptor here comes from a man younger than 30 in good health. Some clones in this sample may be carry-over from other donors' samples.

This clone has just one count. The V call is TRBV27, the J call TRBJ2-3; 14 bases are a match to TRBD2. V lost 4 bases, J lost 0 bases, and 6 bases stayed unmatched. This CDR3 is built from 18 residues. Germline CDR1 and CDR2: MNHEY and SMNVEV (reference sequence). The CDR3 loop is CASSSLGLAGDSTDTQYF. The CDR3 coding sequence is TGTGCCAGCAGTTCCCTGGGACTAGCGGGGGATAGCACAGATACGCAGTATTTT.

This clone came up once. The chain couples TRBV27 to TRBJ2-3; 8 nucleotides align to TRBD1. With 5 bases clipped from V and 1 base from J, the junction kept 11 bases outside the gene matches. In germline, CDR1 is MNHEY, CDR2 SMNVEV (reference sequence). CDR3 length equals 17 residues. CDR3 in DNA: TGTGCCAGCAGTCCCCACGACAGGGGAGGTGGCACAGATACGCAGTATTTT. This encodes CASSPHDRGGGTDTQYF.

The chain employs TRBV28 and TRBJ2-2; TRBD2 aligns across 14 bases. The junction had 14 bases not matched to a gene; V was cut back by 6 bases and J by 5 bases. CDR1 and CDR2 from the germline V gene are MDHEN and SYDVKM. This CDR3 has 19 residues. Here the CDR3 reads CASSSPRTSGRFGTGELFF. DNA of the CDR3: TGTGCCAGCAGCTCCCCACGGACTAGCGGGAGGTTTGGAACCGGGGAGCTGTTTTTT.

The rearrangement links TRBV12-5 to TRBJ2-4; no reliable D call. Germline V gene sequence: CDR1 LGHNT, CDR2 FRNRAP. The CDR3 has 13 residues. V lost 1 base, J lost 9 bases, and 10 bases lay in between. For the CDR3, the DNA is TGTGCTAGTGGTTTGGGCCCCCTCAGCATTCAGTACTTC. As protein: CASGLGPLSIQYF.

The chain is built from TRBV11-2 and TRBJ2-7; 9 nucleotides match TRBD2. The germline CDR1 and CDR2 sequences are SGHAT and FQNNGV. V lost 2 bases, J lost 3 bases, and 8 bases stayed unmatched. The CDR3 is 16 amino acids. CDR3: CASSLSGGRADYEQYF. CDR3 nucleotides: TGTGCCAGCAGCTTAAGTGGCGGGAGGGCGGACTACGAGCAGTACTTC. The variable domain in full, completed from reference TRBV11-2 and TRBJ2-7, reads EAGVAQSPRYKIIEKRQSVAFWCNPISGHATLYWYQQILGQGPKLLIQFQNNGVVDDSQLPKDRFSAERLKGVDSTLKIQPAKLEDSAVYLCASSLSGGRADYEQYFGPGTRLTVT.

V and J are TRBV6-1 and TRBJ2-1; 12 bases are shared with TRBD2. The V and J ends lost 2 bases and 8 bases, in that order; junction bases with no gene match: 10. Germline lookup yields CDR1 MNHNS and CDR2 SASEGT. This CDR3 contains 17 residues. The CDR3 nucleotides read TGTGCCAGCAGTGAATTCGGACTAGCGGGAATATTGTATGAGCAGTTCTTC. As protein: CASSEFGLAGILYEQFF.

With regard to this clone: Other DNA variants within this sample encode the same CDR3. The chain has TRBV19 and TRBJ1-5, with no clear D. CDR1 LNHDA and CDR2 SQIVND come from the germline V gene (reference sequence). This CDR3 region has 13 residues. Trimming took off 1 base at V and 3 bases at J, with 4 bases between the two ends. The DNA for the CDR3 is TGTGCCAGTAGTATAGGGGCCAATCAGCCCCAGCATTTT. Its translation: CASSIGANQPQHF.

The CDR3 spells CASSLGGLAGVSPYNEQFF. DNA for the CDR3: TGTGCCAGCAGTTTGGGTGGACTAGCGGGAGTTAGCCCCTACAATGAGCAGTTCTTC. The chain has TRBV27 and TRBJ2-1; TRBD2 agrees at 13 bases. The V segment lost 3 bases and the J segment 2 bases; nucleotides outside the gene matches: 10. CDR3 length: 19 amino acids. The germline gives CDR1 MNHEY, CDR2 SMNVEV (reference sequence).

The chain uses TRBV7-8 and TRBJ1-2, with 7 bases lining up with TRBD1. CDR1 is SGHVS and CDR2 is FQNEAQ in the germline V gene. CDR3 length: 13 residues. Trimming cost V 5 bases and J 4 bases; bases outside gene matches: 4. CDR3 residues: CASSQTGSYGYTF. The CDR3, as DNA: TGTGCCAGCAGCCAGACAGGGTCCTATGGCTACACCTTC.

This clone has only one observation. The V call is TRBV9, the J call TRBJ2-5, with 7 nucleotides matching TRBD1. Germline CDR1 is SGDLS and CDR2 is YYNGEE. After removal of 3 bases from V and 7 bases from J, the junction contained 12 bases not matched to a gene. The CDR3 is 15 residues long. The CDR3 is CASSAETGLTGTQYF. The CDR3 nucleotides read TGTGCCAGCAGCGCCGAGACAGGGCTGACGGGGACCCAGTACTTC.

In its sample, this clone was seen a few times. The CDR3 DNA reads as TGTGCCAGCAGTTCCGGACTAAATGGTAATGAAAAACTGTTTTTT. Translated, it gives CASSSGLNGNEKLFF. The chain carries TRBV27 and TRBJ1-4; no firm D call. Trimming took 4 bases from V and 4 from J, leaving 13 bases between them. From germline, CDR1 is MNHEY and CDR2 SMNVEV (reference sequence). This CDR3 is built from 15 residues. Using reference TRBV27 and TRBJ1-4 for the parts outside the CDR3, the full variable domain is EAQVTQNPRYLITVTGKKLTVTCSQNMNHEYMSWYRQDPGLGLRQIYYSMNVEVTDKGDVPEGYKVSRKEKRNFPLILESPSPNQTSLYFCASSSGLNGNEKLFFGSGTQLSVL.

CDR3 DNA sequence: TGTGCCAGCAGCCAAGGAAGCCTAGCGGGAGTCGAGCAGTTCTTC. Amino acid sequence: CASSQGSLAGVEQFF. The rearrangement links TRBV14 to TRBJ2-1, with 10 bases lining up with TRBD2. V trimming: 1 base; J trimming: 10 bases; junction bases outside the gene matches: 7. The CDR3 spans 15 residues. From germline, CDR1 is SGHDN and CDR2 FVKESK.

The V call is TRBV27, the J call TRBJ2-7, with 7 positions matching TRBD1. The germline V gene encodes CDR1 MNHEY and CDR2 SMNVEV (reference sequence). CDR3 length: 12 amino acids. Trimming took 9 bases from V and 3 from J; bases not matched to a gene: 5. DNA of the CDR3: TGTGCCAGTAGGGGACAGCACTACGAGCAGTACTTC. Its protein is CASRGQHYEQYF.

This chain links TRBV5-4 with TRBJ1-1; D might be TRBD1 (5 bases). This CDR3 is 13 amino acids long. Trimming shortened V by 4 bases and J by 3 bases, and 10 bases separated the two germline ends. Germline V gene data show CDR1 as SGHNT and CDR2 as YYREEE (reference sequence). CDR3 sequence reads: CASSQWGDTEAFF. CDR3 in DNA: TGTGCCAGCAGCCAATGGGGGGACACTGAAGCTTTCTTT.

The J gene is TRBJ1-4, the V gene TRBV2, with 7 bases matching TRBD1. This CDR3 comprises 16 residues. With 6 bases clipped from V and 7 bases from J, the junction kept 14 bases outside the gene matches. Germline V gene sequence: CDR1 SNHLY, CDR2 FYNNEI. The CDR3 is CASRPWLGGSGEKLFF. The CDR3 DNA reads TGTGCCAGCAGGCCGTGGCTAGGGGGCTCTGGTGAAAAACTGTTTTTT.

The chain joins TRBV7-8 to TRBJ1-2; 7 nucleotides match TRBD1. Germline trimming cut 2 bases from V and 8 bases from J; bases unmatched to any gene: 5. CDR1 is SGHVS and CDR2 is FQNEAQ in the germline V gene. The CDR3 covers 13 residues. The CDR3 coding sequence is TGTGCCAGCAGCTTATTTACAGGGGACGGCTACACCTTC. Translated: CASSLFTGDGYTF.

This chain joins TRBV7-9 and TRBJ2-1; no firm D call. Germline V gene lookup returns CDR1 SEHNR and CDR2 FQNEAQ (reference sequence). V was shortened by 5 bases and J by 0 bases, with 14 bases between the two germline ends. This CDR3 comprises 16 residues. The CDR3 sequence: CASSLRTVNSYNEQFF. The CDR3 bases are TGTGCCAGCAGCCTCCGGACCGTAAACTCCTACAATGAGCAGTTCTTC.

This chain uses TRBV2 with TRBJ2-1; maybe TRBD2 (6 bases). The CDR3 loop spans 12 amino acids. The ends were cut back, 4 bases at V and 16 bases at J, with 17 bases in the middle. Germline assignment: CDR1 SNHLY and CDR2 FYNNEI. As DNA, the CDR3 is TGTGCCAGCAGTGGGGTGGGGGGAGGATTATTCTTC. Amino acids: CASSGVGGGLFF.

The chain has TRBV10-3 and TRBJ1-2; TRBD1 matches at 9 bases. CDR3 length equals 15 residues. The V segment lost 3 bases and the J segment 8 bases; nucleotides outside the gene matches: 10. Germline CDR1 is ENHRY and CDR2 is SYGVKD. CDR3 sequence reads: CAISDPPGQGKGYTF. The CDR3 nucleotides are TGTGCCATCAGTGACCCCCCGGGACAGGGAAAGGGCTACACCTTC.

The chain couples TRBV9 to TRBJ2-3; D might be TRBD2 (6 bases). Looked up from germline, CDR1 is SGDLS and CDR2 is YYNGEE. CDR3 length: 14 residues. The ends were cut back, 0 bases at V and 4 bases at J, with 9 bases in the middle. The CDR3 nucleotides are TGTGCCAGCAGCGTAGTGCGGGAACCAGATACGCAGTATTTT. Its translation: CASSVVREPDTQYF.

Note on this clone: This sample also contains other DNA sequences that code for the same CDR3. V gene TRBV19 combines with J gene TRBJ2-4; a weak D match, TRBD2 (6 bases). From germline, CDR1 is LNHDA and CDR2 SQIVND (reference sequence). Trimming cost V 3 bases and J 2 bases, with 11 bases left between them. This CDR3 region has 15 residues. The CDR3 DNA sequence: TGTGCCAGTAGTATCCCCGGGGGAACCAAAAACATTCAGTACTTC. Its protein product is CASSIPGGTKNIQYF. The full variable domain, rest sourced from reference TRBV19 and TRBJ2-4, is DGGITQSPKYLFRKEGQNVTLSCEQNLNHDAMYWYRQDPGQGLRLIYYSQIVNDFQKGDIAEGYSVSREKKESFPLTVTSAQKNPTAFYLCASSIPGGTKNIQYFGAGTRLSVL.

The rearrangement links TRBV7-3 to TRBJ2-1; D remains unclear. The V end was cut by 1 base, the J end by 0 bases, with 10 bases between. CDR1 is SGHTA and CDR2 is FQGTGA in the germline V gene. CDR3 length: 16 residues. DNA of the CDR3: TGTGCCAGCAGCTTAATCTCCCCGAGCTCCTACAATGAGCAGTTCTTC. Its translation: CASSLISPSSYNEQFF.